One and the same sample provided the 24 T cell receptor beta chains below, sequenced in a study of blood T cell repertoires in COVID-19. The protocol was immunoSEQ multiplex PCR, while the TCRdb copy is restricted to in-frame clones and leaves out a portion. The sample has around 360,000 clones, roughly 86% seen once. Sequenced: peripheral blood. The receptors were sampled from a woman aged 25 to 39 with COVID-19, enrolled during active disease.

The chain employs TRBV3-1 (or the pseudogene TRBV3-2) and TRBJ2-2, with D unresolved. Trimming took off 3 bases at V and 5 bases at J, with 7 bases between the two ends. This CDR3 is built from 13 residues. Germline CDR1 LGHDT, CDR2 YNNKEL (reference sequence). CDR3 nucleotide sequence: TGTGCCAGCAGCCAGTCAGTTACCGGGGAGCTGTTTTTT. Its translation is CASSQSVTGELFF.

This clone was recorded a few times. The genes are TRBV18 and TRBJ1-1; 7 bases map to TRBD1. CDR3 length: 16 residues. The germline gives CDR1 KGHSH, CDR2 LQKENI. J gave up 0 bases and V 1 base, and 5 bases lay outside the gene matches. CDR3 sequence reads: CASSPRNRGMNTEAFF. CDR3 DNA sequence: TGTGCCAGCTCACCACGAAACAGGGGAATGAACACTGAAGCTTTCTTT.

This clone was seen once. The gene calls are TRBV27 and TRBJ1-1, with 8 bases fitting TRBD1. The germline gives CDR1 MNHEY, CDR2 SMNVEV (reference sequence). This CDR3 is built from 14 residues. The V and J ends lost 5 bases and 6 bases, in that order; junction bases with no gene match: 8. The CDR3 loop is CASSHGQGLSEAFF. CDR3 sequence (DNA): TGTGCCAGCAGTCACGGACAGGGACTCTCTGAAGCTTTCTTT.

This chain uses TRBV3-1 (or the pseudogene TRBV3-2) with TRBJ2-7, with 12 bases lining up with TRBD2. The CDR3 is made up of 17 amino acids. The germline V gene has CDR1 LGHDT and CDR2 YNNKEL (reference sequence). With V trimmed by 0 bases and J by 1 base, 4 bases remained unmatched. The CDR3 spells CASSQDLGLAGSYEQYF. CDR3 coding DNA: TGTGCCAGCAGCCAAGATTTGGGACTAGCGGGTTCCTACGAGCAGTACTTC.

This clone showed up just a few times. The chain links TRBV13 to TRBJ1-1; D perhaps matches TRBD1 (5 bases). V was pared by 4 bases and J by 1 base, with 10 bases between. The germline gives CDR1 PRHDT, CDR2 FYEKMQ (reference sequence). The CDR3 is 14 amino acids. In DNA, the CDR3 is TGTGCCAGCAGCTCCCCGGGGGGGAACACTGAAGCTTTCTTT. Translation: CASSSPGGNTEAFF.

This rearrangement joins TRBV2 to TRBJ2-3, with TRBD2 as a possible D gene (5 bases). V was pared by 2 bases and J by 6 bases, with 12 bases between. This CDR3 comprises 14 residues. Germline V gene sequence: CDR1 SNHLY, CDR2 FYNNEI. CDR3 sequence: CASSEWRATDTQYF. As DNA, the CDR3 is TGTGCCAGCAGTGAATGGCGGGCCACGGATACGCAGTATTTT. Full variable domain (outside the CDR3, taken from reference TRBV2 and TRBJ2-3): EPEVTQTPSHQVTQMGQEVILRCVPISNHLYFYWYRQILGQKVEFLVSFYNNEISEKSEIFDDQFSVERPDGSNFTLKIRSTKLEDSAMYFCASSEWRATDTQYFGPGTRLTVL.

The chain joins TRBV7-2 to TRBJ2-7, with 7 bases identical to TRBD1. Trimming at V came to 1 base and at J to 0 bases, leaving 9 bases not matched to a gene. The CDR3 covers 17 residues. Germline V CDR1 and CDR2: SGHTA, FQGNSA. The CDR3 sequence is CASSLGGGRGFSYEQYF. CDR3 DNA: TGTGCCAGCAGCTTAGGAGGCGGCAGGGGGTTCTCCTACGAGCAGTACTTC.

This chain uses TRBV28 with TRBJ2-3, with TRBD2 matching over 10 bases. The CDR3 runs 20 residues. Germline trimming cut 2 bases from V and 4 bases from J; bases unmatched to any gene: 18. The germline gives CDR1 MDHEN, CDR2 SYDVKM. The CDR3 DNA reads TGTGCCAGCAGTTTAAACCCCTCAAGCGGGAGGGCCACTCAGGCAGATACGCAGTATTTT. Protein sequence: CASSLNPSSGRATQADTQYF.

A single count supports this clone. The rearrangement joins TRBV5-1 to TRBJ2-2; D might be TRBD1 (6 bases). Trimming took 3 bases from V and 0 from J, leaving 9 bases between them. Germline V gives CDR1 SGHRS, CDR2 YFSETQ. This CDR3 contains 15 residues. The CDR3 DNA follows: TGCGCCAGCAGCTCCGGGACAACGAACACCGGGGAGCTGTTTTTT. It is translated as CASSSGTTNTGELFF.

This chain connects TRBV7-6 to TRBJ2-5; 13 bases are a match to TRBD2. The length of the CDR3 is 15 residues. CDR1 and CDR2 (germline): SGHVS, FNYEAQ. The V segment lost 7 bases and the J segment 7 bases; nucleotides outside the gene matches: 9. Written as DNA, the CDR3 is TGTGCCAGCACAACTACTAGCGGGAGGGAGGGGACCCAGTACTTC. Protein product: CASTTTSGREGTQYF.

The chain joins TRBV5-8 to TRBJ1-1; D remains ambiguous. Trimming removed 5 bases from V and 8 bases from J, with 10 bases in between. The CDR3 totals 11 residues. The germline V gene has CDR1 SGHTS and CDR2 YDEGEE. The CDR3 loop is CASSYGREAFF. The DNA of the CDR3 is TGTGCCAGCAGTTACGGTAGAGAAGCTTTCTTT.

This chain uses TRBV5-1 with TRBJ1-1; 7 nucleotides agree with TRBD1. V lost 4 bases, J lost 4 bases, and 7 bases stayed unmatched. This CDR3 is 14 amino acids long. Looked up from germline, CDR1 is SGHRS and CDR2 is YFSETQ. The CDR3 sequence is CASSPGAGGTEAFF. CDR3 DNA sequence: TGCGCCAGCAGCCCGGGGGCAGGGGGCACTGAAGCTTTCTTT.

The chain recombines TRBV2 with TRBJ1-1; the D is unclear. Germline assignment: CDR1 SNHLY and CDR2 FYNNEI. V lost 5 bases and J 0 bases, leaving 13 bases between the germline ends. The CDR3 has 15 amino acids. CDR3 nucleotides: TGTGCCAGCAGTCTATATAACCCGTTGAACACTGAAGCTTTCTTT. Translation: CASSLYNPLNTEAFF.

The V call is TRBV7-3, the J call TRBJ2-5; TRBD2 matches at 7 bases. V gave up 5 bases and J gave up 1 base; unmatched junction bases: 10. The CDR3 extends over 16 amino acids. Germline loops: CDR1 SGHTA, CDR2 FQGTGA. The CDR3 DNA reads TGTGCCAGCAGCAGAAAGGGGATAGCGGGCCAAGAGACCCAGTACTTC. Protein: CASSRKGIAGQETQYF. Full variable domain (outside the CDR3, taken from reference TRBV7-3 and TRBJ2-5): GAGVSQTPSNKVTEKGKYVELRCDPISGHTALYWYRQSLGQGPEFLIYFQGTGAADDSGLPNDRFFAVRPEGSVSTLKIQRTERGDSAVYLCASSRKGIAGQETQYFGPGTRLLVL.

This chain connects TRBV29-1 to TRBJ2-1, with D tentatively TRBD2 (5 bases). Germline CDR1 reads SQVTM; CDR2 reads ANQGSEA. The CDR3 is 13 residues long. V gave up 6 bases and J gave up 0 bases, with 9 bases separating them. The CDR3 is CSVGASSYNEQFF. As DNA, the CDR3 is TGCAGCGTGGGAGCAAGCTCCTACAATGAGCAGTTCTTC.

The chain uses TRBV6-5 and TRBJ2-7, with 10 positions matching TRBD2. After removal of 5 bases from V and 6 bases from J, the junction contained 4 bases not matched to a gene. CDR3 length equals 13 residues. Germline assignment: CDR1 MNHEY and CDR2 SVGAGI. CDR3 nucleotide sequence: TGTGCCAGCAGTCCTAGCGGGAGCGGCGAGCAGTACTTC. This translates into CASSPSGSGEQYF.

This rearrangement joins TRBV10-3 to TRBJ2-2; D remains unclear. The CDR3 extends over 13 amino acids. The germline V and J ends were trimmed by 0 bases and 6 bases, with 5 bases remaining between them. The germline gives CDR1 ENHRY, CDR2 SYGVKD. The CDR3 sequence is CAISESGAGELFF. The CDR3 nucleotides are TGTGCCATCAGTGAGTCAGGAGCCGGGGAGCTGTTTTTT.

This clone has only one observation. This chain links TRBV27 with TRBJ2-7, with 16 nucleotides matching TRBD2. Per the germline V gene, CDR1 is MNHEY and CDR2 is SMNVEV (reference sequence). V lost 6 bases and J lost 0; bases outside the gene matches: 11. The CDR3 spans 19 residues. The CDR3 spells CASSPGTSGRGPLSYEQYF. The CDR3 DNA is TGTGCCAGCAGCCCCGGGACTAGCGGGAGGGGCCCCCTCTCCTACGAGCAGTACTTC.

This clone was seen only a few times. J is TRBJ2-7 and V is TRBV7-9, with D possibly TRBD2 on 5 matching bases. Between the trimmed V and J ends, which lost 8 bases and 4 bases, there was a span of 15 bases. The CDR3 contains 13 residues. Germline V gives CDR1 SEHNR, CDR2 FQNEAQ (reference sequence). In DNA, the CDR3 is TGTGCCAGCGGACGGGATCCAGAGTACGAGCAGTACTTC. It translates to CASGRDPEYEQYF.

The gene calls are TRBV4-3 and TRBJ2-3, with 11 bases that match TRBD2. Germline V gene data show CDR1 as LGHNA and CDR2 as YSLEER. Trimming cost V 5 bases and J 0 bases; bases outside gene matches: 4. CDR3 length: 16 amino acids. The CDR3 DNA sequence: TGCGCCAGCAGCACCCGGACTAGCGGGAGCACAGATACGCAGTATTTT. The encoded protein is CASSTRTSGSTDTQYF.

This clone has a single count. The CDR3 DNA sequence: TGCGCCAGCAGCCAAGACAGTTTTAGCAATCAGCCCCAGCATTTT. Translated, it gives CASSQDSFSNQPQHF. The chain has TRBV4-1 and TRBJ1-5; no reliable D call. The CDR3 is 15 residues long. V was pared by 0 bases and J by 0 bases, with 6 bases between. Germline-derived CDR1 and CDR2 are MGHRA and YSYEKL.

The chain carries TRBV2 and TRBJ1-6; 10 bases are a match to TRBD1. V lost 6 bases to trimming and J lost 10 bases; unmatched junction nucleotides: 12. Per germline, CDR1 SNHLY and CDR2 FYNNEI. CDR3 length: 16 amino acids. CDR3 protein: CASRRQGAQVASPLHF. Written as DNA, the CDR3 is TGTGCCAGCAGGAGACAGGGGGCGCAAGTAGCCTCACCCCTCCACTTT.

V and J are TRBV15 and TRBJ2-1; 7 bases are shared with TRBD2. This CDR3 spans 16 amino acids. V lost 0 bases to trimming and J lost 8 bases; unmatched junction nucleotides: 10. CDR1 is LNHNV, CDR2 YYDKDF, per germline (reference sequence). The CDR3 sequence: CATSRDGGGRWYEQFF. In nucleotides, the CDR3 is TGTGCCACCAGCAGAGATGGTGGCGGGAGATGGTATGAGCAGTTCTTC.

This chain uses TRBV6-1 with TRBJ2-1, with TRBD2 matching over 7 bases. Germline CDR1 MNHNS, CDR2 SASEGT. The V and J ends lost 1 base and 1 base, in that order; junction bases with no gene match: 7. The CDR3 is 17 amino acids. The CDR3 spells CASSEGLWGGSYNEQFF. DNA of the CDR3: TGTGCCAGCAGTGAAGGGCTATGGGGGGGGTCCTACAATGAGCAGTTCTTC.